This T cell receptor beta chain is from a study of T cells in tuberculosis. This CDR3 has 15 amino acids. The germline V gene encodes CDR1 SGHRS and CDR2 YFSETQ. The ends lost 4 bases at V and 9 bases at J; junction bases unmatched: 15. Time point indicated: new active TB diagnosis, blood taken before or within 7 days of starting treatment. On average approximately 100,000 T cells per donor were immunosequenced. Assay: immunoSEQ multiplex PCR; the TCRdb copy retains only in-frame clones and omits some. The repertoire holds fewer than 40,000 clones, roughly 86% seen once, with about 5.5% in the top ten.

Here the sequenced sample was PBMCs, taken at tuberculosis diagnosis. The sequence was collected from an adult with tuberculosis. The chain combines TRBV5-1 with TRBJ2-7, with 8 nucleotides matching TRBD1. This CDR3 is CASSVDARGLKGQYF. The CDR3 DNA sequence: TGCGCCAGCAGCGTAGATGCCAGGGGGCTAAAGGGGCAGTACTTC.